This is a list of T cell receptor beta chains from one sample in a study of blood T cells in healthy people across ages. Via MiXCR, TCRdb re-called the 5' RACE reads, giving one row per CDR3 protein. The sample yields some 700,000 distinct CDR3 sequences, about 20% seen once. Material for sequencing was blood. These receptors were obtained from a man between 65 and 85 years old in good health. Each CDR3 is given with its conserved first and last residue. Fields, in order: CDR3 DNA, CDR3 protein, J gene, clone size, D gene, V gene. A D gene is named only where the DNA matches it firmly. Not all rows give a size; the values are once, few, many and, for expanded clones, a class.

TGCAGCGCCTGGACAGAGTATGGCTACACCTTC | CSAWTEYGYTF | TRBJ1-2 | - | - | TRBV29-1
TGCAGCGTTTTCCGGACGGATGGCTACACCTTC | CSVFRTDGYTF | TRBJ1-2 | many | - | TRBV29-1
TGTGCCAGCAGTAATACCGGGACACTCCAAGAGACCCAGTACTTC | CASSNTGTLQETQYF | TRBJ2-5 | - | - | TRBV25-1
TGTGCCTGGACCCTAGGGACCGCAGATACGCAGTATTTT | CAWTLGTADTQYF | TRBJ2-3 | - | - | TRBV30
TGTGCCAGCAGCAAAGACCCAACAGACAGGGTCTCCTACGAGCAGTACTTC | CASSKDPTDRVSYEQYF | TRBJ2-7 | - | - | TRBV21-1
TGTGCCAGCAGCGCAGGGACTTTTGCGGAGACCCAGTACTTC | CASSAGTFAETQYF | TRBJ2-5 | few | - | TRBV9
TGTGCCATCCGCAGACACCCGGGCCGGTCCTACAATGAGCAGTTCTTC | CAIRRHPGRSYNEQFF | TRBJ2-1 | - | - | TRBV10-3
TGTGCCAGCAGTTACGACAGAAATCCCTATGGCTACACCTTC | CASSYDRNPYGYTF | TRBJ1-2 | - | - | TRBV6-5
TGTGCCAGCAGGACAGACTACACCTTC | CASRTDYTF | TRBJ1-2 | few | - | TRBV2
TGTGCCAGCACCTCGGGACAGACTATTCAAGAGACCCAGTACTTC | CASTSGQTIQETQYF | TRBJ2-5 | - | TRBD1 | TRBV7-9
TGCAGTGCTAGAGACCCAGGGGGCTTGGTAGAGGGCTACACCTTC | CSARDPGGLVEGYTF | TRBJ1-2 | - | TRBD1 | TRBV20-1
TGTGCCATCAGTGAGGACAGGGGCGACATTCAGTACTTC | CAISEDRGDIQYF | TRBJ2-4 | few | TRBD1 | TRBV10-3
TGTGCCATCAGTGAGTCGGAATGGGACAGGGGCCATGAGCAGTTCTTC | CAISESEWDRGHEQFF | TRBJ2-1 | - | TRBD1 | TRBV10-3
TGTGCCAGCAGCCAACCGGACAGGGGTGAAAAACTGTTTTTT | CASSQPDRGEKLFF | TRBJ1-4 | few | TRBD1 | TRBV12-3/TRBV12-4
TGCGCCAGCAGCCAAGATCGCCACTCGAGGAGGGACGAGCAGTACTTC | CASSQDRHSRRDEQYF | TRBJ2-7 | few | - | TRBV4-1
TGTGCCAGCAGCTTAGATGGGTTAGATGGCTACACCTTC | CASSLDGLDGYTF | TRBJ1-2 | - | - | TRBV11-3
TGCGCCAGCAGCTTGGCCGGCGGGACCCAAGAGGCCCAGTACTTC | CASSLAGGTQEAQYF | TRBJ2-5 | - | - | TRBV5-1
TGCGCCTGCAGCTTGGGCCCTCGGGCGGATGAGCAGTTCTTC | CACSLGPRADEQFF | TRBJ2-1 | few | - | TRBV5-1
TGCAGTGCTCAACCTCCGGGCCTGGGGAGTCAGCCCCAGCATTTT | CSAQPPGLGSQPQHF | TRBJ1-5 | once | - | TRBV20-1
TGTGCCAGCTCACAAGGAACAGGGTCAAACACAGATACGCAGTATTTT | CASSQGTGSNTDTQYF | TRBJ2-3 | many | - | TRBV18
TGTGCCAGCAGTTTGTGGGACACTGAAACTTTCTTT | CASSLWDTETFF | TRBJ1-1 | - | - | TRBV28
TGTGCCAGCGGACAAAAAGTAGCGGGAGTGAATGAGCAGTTCTTC | CASGQKVAGVNEQFF | TRBJ2-1 | - | TRBD2 | TRBV7-2
TGTGCCAGCAGTGATACAGGGGGCGGGGATGAGCAGTTCTTC | CASSDTGGGDEQFF | TRBJ2-1 | - | TRBD1 | TRBV27
TGTGCCAGCAGTGTGGGTCCCTACGAGCAGTACTTC | CASSVGPYEQYF | TRBJ2-7 | - | - | TRBV6-1
TGTGCCAGCAGCTTATGGGGGAGTACTACAGATACGCAGTATTTT | CASSLWGSTTDTQYF | TRBJ2-3 | - | - | TRBV7-9
TGTGCCAGCAGCAGATTGACAGGGGTTCCCTCCGAGCAGTACTTC | CASSRLTGVPSEQYF | TRBJ2-7 | few | TRBD1 | TRBV7-8
TGTGCCAGCAACGCAAGGTATAACTCCTACGAGCAGTACTTC | CASNARYNSYEQYF | TRBJ2-7 | - | - | TRBV28
TGTGCCAGCAGCTTAAACAGGGGCCTACAAGAGACCCAGTACTTC | CASSLNRGLQETQYF | TRBJ2-5 | few | TRBD1 | TRBV7-2
TGTGCCATCAGTGCTGAACTCTTGGCGGAGACCCAGTACTTC | CAISAELLAETQYF | TRBJ2-5 | few | - | TRBV10-3
TGTGCCAGCAGCCCCGGAGTTGGTCTAGGCAGGCTGGGCACTGAAGCTTTCTTT | CASSPGVGLGRLGTEAFF | TRBJ1-1 | - | - | TRBV7-6
TGCGCCAGCAGCTTTCACACCCTTTTGGATGAGCAGTTCTTC | CASSFHTLLDEQFF | TRBJ2-1 | - | - | TRBV5-1
TGTGCCAGCAGCCCAATGAGAGATACGCAGTATTTT | CASSPMRDTQYF | TRBJ2-3 | - | - | TRBV7-9
TGTGCCAGCAGCCAAGTATGGAGCTACGAGCAGTACTTC | CASSQVWSYEQYF | TRBJ2-7 | many | - | TRBV14
TGCAGTGCTCCGCTCTTGGCAGGGGAGGCTTCACCCCTCCACTTT | CSAPLLAGEASPLHF | TRBJ1-6 | few | - | TRBV20-1
TGTGCCAGTCTCCGCGGGACAAGCACAGATACGCAGTATTTT | CASLRGTSTDTQYF | TRBJ2-3 | - | - | TRBV6-6
TGTGCCAGCAGTTCCGGACAGGGGGTCCACTATGGCTACACCTTC | CASSSGQGVHYGYTF | TRBJ1-2 | - | TRBD1 | TRBV27